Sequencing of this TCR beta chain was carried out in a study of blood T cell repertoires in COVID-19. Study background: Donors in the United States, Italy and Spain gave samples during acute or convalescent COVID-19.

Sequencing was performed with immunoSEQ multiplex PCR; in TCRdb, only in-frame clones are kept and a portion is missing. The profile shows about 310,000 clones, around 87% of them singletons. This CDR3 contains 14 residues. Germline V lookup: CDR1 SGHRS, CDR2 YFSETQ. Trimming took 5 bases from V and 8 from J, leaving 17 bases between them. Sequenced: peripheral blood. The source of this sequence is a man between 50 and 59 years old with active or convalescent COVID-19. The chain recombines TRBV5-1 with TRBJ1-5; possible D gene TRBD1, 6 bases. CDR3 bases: TGCGCCAGCAGTCTTCGGGGGGCTGAGGAGCCCCAGCATTTT. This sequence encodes CASSLRGAEEPQHF.